This T cell receptor beta chain stems from a study of blood T cell repertoires in COVID-19. Whole-study context: Sources were T cells, B-cell-depleted T cells, or PBMCs; the material itself was cDNA or gDNA.

Germline values: CDR1 SGHDT, CDR2 YYEEEE. This CDR3 region has 14 residues. V was clipped by 2 bases and J by 6 bases, with 14 bases between them. This table comes from immunoSEQ multiplex PCR, and its TCRdb copy is limited to in-frame clones, with some not included. In the table there are approximately 160,000 clones, 85% of which are singletons. The rearrangement joins TRBV5-6 to TRBJ1-2; D might be TRBD1 (5 bases). The source of this sequence is a woman aged 60-75 years with COVID-19, enrolled during active disease. Specimen: peripheral blood. The chain's CDR3 is CASSFWHSRDGYTF. CDR3 coding DNA: TGTGCCAGCAGCTTCTGGCACAGCAGGGATGGCTACACCTTC.